This entry concerns a single T cell receptor beta chain. Its antigen is unknown. Thyroid surgery was performed in patients who had received no treatment beforehand. The entry originates in a study of metastatic and nonmetastatic thyroid tumors. Study background: Where malignant and benign thyroid patients were concerned, repertoires were compared across blood and tumor or nodule tissue. Overall study results and limits: Malignant tumors reportedly showed significantly higher TCR beta diversity than benign nodules in both blood and tumor.

Germline CDR1 and CDR2: KGHDR and SFDVKD. The CDR3 runs 17 residues. Unmatched junction bases numbered 8, after V lost 3 bases and J lost 4 bases. TCRdb re-analyzed the PCR reads using MiXCR. Altogether 6,600 or so clones are present, 27% being singletons, with the ten largest covering under 20%. The chain recombines TRBV24-1 with TRBJ2-2; 9 nucleotides align to TRBD1. The material sequenced was adjacent normal tissue. This clonotype was sampled from a male donor with papillary thyroid cancer or a benign thyroid nodule (not recorded which). Some clones in this sample may be carry-over from other donors' samples. In DNA form, the CDR3 reads TGTGCCACCAGTGATCCGAGGGGGACAGGGCCCACCGGGGAGCTGTTTTTT. Translation: CATSDPRGTGPTGELFF.